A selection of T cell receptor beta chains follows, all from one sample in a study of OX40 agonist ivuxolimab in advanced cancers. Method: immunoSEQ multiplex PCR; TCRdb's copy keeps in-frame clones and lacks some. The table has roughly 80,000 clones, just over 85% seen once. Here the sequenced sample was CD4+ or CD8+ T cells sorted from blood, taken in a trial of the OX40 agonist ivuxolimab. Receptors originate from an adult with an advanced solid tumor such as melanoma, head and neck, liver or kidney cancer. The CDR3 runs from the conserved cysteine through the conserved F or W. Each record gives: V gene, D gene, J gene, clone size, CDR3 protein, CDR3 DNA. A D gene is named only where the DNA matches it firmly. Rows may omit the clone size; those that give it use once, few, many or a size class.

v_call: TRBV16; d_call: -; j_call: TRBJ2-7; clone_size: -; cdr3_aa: CASSFQGSAYEQYF; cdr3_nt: TGTGCCAGCAGCTTCCAGGGGTCAGCCTACGAGCAGTACTTC
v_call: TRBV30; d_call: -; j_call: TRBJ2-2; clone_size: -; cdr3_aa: CAWTGNTGELFF; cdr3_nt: TGTGCCTGGACAGGGAACACCGGGGAGCTGTTTTTT
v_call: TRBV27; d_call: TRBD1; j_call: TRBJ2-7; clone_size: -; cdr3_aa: CASSWTGIGHEQYF; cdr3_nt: TGTGCCAGCAGTTGGACAGGTATTGGCCACGAGCAGTACTTC
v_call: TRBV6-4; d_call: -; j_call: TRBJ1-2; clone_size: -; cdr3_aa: CASRRDGANYGYTF; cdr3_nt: TGTGCCAGCAGACGGGACGGAGCTAACTATGGCTACACCTTC
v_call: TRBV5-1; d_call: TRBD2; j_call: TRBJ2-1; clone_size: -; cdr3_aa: CASSSGPSGGPNNEQFF; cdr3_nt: TGCGCCAGCAGCTCGGGACCTAGCGGGGGACCGAACAATGAGCAGTTCTTC
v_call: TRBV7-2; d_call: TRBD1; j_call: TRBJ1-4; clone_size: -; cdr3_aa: CASSQGQVNEKLFF; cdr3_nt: TGTGCCAGCAGCCAGGGACAGGTGAATGAAAAACTGTTTTTT
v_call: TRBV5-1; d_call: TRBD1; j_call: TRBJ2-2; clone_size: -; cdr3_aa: CASSFQGATGELFF; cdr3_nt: TGCGCCAGCAGCTTTCAGGGGGCGACCGGGGAGCTGTTTTTT
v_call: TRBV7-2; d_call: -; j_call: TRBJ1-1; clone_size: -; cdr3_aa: CASSPLGLNTEAFF; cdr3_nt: TGTGCCAGCAGCCCGTTAGGGCTGAACACTGAAGCTTTCTTT
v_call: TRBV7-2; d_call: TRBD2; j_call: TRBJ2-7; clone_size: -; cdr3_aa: CASSSAGGPYEQYF; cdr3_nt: TGTGCCAGCAGCTCCGCGGGGGGGCCCTACGAGCAGTACTTC
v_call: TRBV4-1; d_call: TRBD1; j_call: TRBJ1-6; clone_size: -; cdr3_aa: CASNLGQGYSPLHF; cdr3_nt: TGCGCCAGTAACCTTGGACAGGGGTATTCACCCCTCCACTTT
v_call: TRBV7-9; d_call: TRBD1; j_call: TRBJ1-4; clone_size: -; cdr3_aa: CASSPGQVEKLFF; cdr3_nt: TGTGCCAGCAGCCCTGGACAGGTTGAAAAACTGTTTTTT
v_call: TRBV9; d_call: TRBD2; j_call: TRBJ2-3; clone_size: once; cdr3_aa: CASSVGGGAITTDTQYF; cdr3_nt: TGTGCCAGCAGCGTAGGCGGGGGAGCCATAACCACAGATACGCAGTATTTT
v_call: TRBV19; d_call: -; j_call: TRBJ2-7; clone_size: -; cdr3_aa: CASEGLENKQYF; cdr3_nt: TGTGCCAGTGAGGGGTTGGAAAACAAGCAGTACTTC
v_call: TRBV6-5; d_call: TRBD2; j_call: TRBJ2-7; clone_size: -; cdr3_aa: CATLRSGAYEQYF; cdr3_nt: TGTGCCACCCTCCGGAGCGGGGCCTACGAGCAGTACTTC
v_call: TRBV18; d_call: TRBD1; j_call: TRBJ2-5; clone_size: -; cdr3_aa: CASTGTGGRQETQYF; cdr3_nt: TGTGCCAGTACCGGGACAGGGGGCAGGCAAGAGACCCAGTACTTC
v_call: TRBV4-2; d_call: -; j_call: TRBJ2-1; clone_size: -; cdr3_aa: CASSQEGYNEQFF; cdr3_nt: TGTGCCAGCAGCCAGGAGGGGTACAATGAGCAGTTCTTC
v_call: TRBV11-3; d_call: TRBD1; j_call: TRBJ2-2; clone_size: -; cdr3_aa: CASSKQGMNTGELFF; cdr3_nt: TGTGCCAGCAGCAAACAGGGGATGAACACCGGGGAGCTGTTTTTT
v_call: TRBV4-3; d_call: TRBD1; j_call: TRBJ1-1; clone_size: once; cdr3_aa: CASSPRTGGNTEAFF; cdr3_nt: TGCGCCAGCAGCCCTAGGACAGGGGGGAACACTGAAGCTTTCTTT
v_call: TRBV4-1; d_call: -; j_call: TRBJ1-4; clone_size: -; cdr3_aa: CASSQAGFSANEKLFF; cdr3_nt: TGCGCCAGCAGCCAAGCAGGGTTTTCGGCTAATGAAAAACTGTTTTTT
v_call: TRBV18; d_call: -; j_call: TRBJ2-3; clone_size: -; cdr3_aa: CASSPQGGADTQYF; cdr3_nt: TGTGCCAGCTCACCACAGGGGGGAGCAGATACGCAGTATTTT
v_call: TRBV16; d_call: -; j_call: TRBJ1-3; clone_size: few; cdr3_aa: CASSQSRVDGNTIYF; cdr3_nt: TGTGCCAGCAGCCAATCGAGGGTGGACGGAAACACCATATATTTT
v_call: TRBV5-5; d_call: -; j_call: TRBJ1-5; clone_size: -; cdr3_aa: CASSLGGGQPQHF; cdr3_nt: TGTGCCAGCAGCTTGGGGGGAGGTCAGCCCCAGCATTTT
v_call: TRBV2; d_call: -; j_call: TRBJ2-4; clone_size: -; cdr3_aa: CASRDSGQNIQYF; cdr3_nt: TGTGCCAGCAGAGACAGCGGCCAAAACATTCAGTACTTC
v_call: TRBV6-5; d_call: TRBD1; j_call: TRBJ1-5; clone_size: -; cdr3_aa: CASSMDRVNQPQHF; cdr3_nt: TGTGCCAGCAGCATGGACAGGGTGAATCAGCCCCAGCATTTT
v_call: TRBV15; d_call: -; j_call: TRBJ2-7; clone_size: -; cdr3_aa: CATSRDRVGEQYF; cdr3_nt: TGTGCCACCAGCAGAGATCGAGTGGGCGAGCAGTACTTC
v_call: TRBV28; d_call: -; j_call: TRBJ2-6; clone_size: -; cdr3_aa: CASTLGTPSRANVLTF; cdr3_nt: TGTGCCAGCACCCTGGGAACCCCGTCGAGGGCCAACGTCCTGACTTTC
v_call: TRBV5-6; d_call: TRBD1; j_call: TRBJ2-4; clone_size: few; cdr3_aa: CASSTGVSGNIQYF; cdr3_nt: TGTGCCAGCAGCACAGGGGTATCCGGAAACATTCAGTACTTC
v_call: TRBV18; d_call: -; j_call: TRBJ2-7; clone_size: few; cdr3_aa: CASSPNKGRGIGEQYF; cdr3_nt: TGTGCCAGCTCACCAAATAAGGGCAGGGGCATTGGGGAGCAGTACTTC